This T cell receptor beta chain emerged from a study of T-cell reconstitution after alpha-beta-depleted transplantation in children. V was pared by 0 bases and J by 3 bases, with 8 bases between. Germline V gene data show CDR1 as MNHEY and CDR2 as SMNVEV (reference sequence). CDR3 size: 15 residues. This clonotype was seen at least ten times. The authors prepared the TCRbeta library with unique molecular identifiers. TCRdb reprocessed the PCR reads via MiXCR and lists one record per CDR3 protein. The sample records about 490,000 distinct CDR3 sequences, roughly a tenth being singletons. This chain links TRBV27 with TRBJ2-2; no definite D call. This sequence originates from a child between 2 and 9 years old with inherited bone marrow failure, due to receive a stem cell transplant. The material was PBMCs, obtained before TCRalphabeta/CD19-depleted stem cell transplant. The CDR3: CASSLSPRYTGELFF. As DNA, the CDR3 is TGTGCCAGCAGTTTATCTCCGAGGTACACCGGGGAGCTGTTTTTT.